Below are 19 T cell receptor beta chains sequenced from a single sample in a study of T-cell reconstitution after alpha-beta-depleted transplantation in children. For TCRbeta, the library was prepared with unique molecular identifiers. MiXCR was run by TCRdb on the PCR reads, yielding one entry per CDR3 protein. The data hold some 280,000 distinct CDR3 sequences, with around 9.6% observed a single time. The source was PBMCs from the stem cell graft donor, collected from the stem cell graft. The receptors here all came from a human donor who donated a stem cell graft to a child with SCID.

This clonotype occurred a few times. The chain recombines TRBV12-3 or TRBV12-4 with TRBJ2-5; TRBD1 is a possible D gene (6 bases). CDR3 length: 17 residues. Trimming stripped 5 bases from V and 0 bases from J, with 19 bases between. CDR3 coding DNA: TGTGCCAGCAGTACCGGAAGGGGGTATGGGGACCAAGAGACCCAGTACTTC. Translation gives CASSTGRGYGDQETQYF.

This chain uses TRBV4-1 with TRBJ1-6, with 8 bases matching TRBD1. V lost 5 bases to trimming and J lost 3 bases; unmatched junction nucleotides: 6. Germline values: CDR1 MGHRA, CDR2 YSYEKL. The CDR3 has 16 amino acids. Written as DNA, the CDR3 is TGCGCCAGCAGCTCTCGGGACAGGCTCTATAATTCACCCCTCCACTTT. Translating gives CASSSRDRLYNSPLHF.

The V gene is TRBV3-1, the J gene TRBJ2-1; TRBD1 matches 9 bases. The CDR3 totals 16 residues. The V gene end was trimmed by 1 base and the J gene end by 2 bases; junction bases not matched to a gene: 3. The V gene's germline CDR1 is LGHDT and CDR2 YNNKEL (reference sequence). CDR3 loop: CASSQVWDRAYNEQFF. The CDR3 DNA is TGTGCCAGCAGCCAAGTCTGGGACAGGGCCTACAATGAGCAGTTCTTC.

The chain combines TRBV5-1 with TRBJ2-1; tentatively, D is TRBD1 (6 bases). The germline CDR1 and CDR2 sequences are SGHRS and YFSETQ. This CDR3 spans 17 amino acids. The V end was cut by 4 bases, the J end by 6 bases, with 23 bases between. CDR3 nucleotide sequence: TGCGCCAGCAGCGTCCACCCCAGGGGCCCCAAGGGCAATGAGCAGTTCTTC. Translation gives CASSVHPRGPKGNEQFF.

The chain employs TRBV21-1 and TRBJ2-3; TRBD1, as called in the table, went unchecked against the DNA. TRBV21-1 is an annotated pseudogene. The CDR3 is 14 residues long. CDR3 nucleotides: TGTGCCAGCAGCAAAGCAGGGGACGGGGATACGCAGTATTTT. Translating it yields CASSKAGDGDTQYF.

The chain is built from TRBV7-8 and TRBJ1-1; D gene uncertain. Germline V CDR1 and CDR2: SGHVS, FQNEAQ. The CDR3 runs 14 residues. V was cut by 2 bases and J by 1 base, with 8 bases left in between. This chain's CDR3 is CASSLRATNTEAFF. The CDR3 nucleotides are TGTGCCAGCAGCTTAAGGGCCACGAACACTGAAGCTTTCTTT.

This clonotype was recorded many times. V is TRBV9 and J is TRBJ2-7; D assignment may be TRBD1 or TRBD2 (6 bases each). Germline V CDR1 and CDR2: SGDLS, YYNGEE. V lost 0 bases and J 6 bases, leaving 13 bases between the germline ends. This CDR3 comprises 14 residues. The DNA for the CDR3 is TGTGCCAGCAGCGTAGGGGGGGCACTGATCGAGCAGTACTTC. It yields the protein CASSVGGALIEQYF.

Many counts were recorded for this clonotype. CDR3 in DNA: TGCAGCGTTTCGGACAGTATTGACACTGAAGCTTTCTTT. Protein: CSVSDSIDTEAFF. The chain combines TRBV29-1 with TRBJ1-1; D might be TRBD1 (6 bases). Per the germline V gene, CDR1 is SQVTM and CDR2 is ANQGSEA. This CDR3 contains 13 residues. V lost 5 bases and J 3 bases, leaving 13 bases between the germline ends.

V usage is TRBV12-3 or TRBV12-4 and J usage is TRBJ2-5, with TRBD1 matching over 9 bases. This CDR3 is built from 15 residues. The V gene end was trimmed by 6 bases and the J gene end by 4 bases; junction bases not matched to a gene: 9. CDR3 DNA: TGTGCCAGCAGCCCTAGGACAGGGGATCGAGAGACCCAGTACTTC. Translated: CASSPRTGDRETQYF.

The table lists this clonotype with a few counts. The rearrangement joins TRBV5-1 to TRBJ1-5, with 8 bases fitting TRBD1. CDR1 and CDR2 (germline): SGHRS, YFSETQ. V gave up 5 bases and J gave up 1 base; unmatched junction bases: 5. This CDR3 comprises 15 residues. The CDR3 here is CASRSGTGSNQPQHF. As DNA, the CDR3 is TGCGCCAGCAGATCCGGGACAGGAAGCAATCAGCCCCAGCATTTT.

The table lists this clonotype with a few counts. The chain couples TRBV27 to TRBJ1-1; no clear D gene. Germline V lookup: CDR1 MNHEY, CDR2 SMNVEV (reference sequence). The CDR3 has 13 residues. The ends were cut back, 5 bases at V and 4 bases at J, with 11 bases in the middle. CDR3 region: CASSLRLGTEAFF. CDR3 sequence (DNA): TGTGCCAGCAGTCTACGTCTTGGCACTGAAGCTTTCTTT.

This clonotype occurred a few times. The chain has TRBV6-5 and TRBJ1-6, with 7 bases that match TRBD1. The CDR3 is 13 residues long. With V trimmed by 6 bases and J by 11 bases, 7 bases remained unmatched. Germline CDR1 MNHEY, CDR2 SVGAGI. The CDR3, as DNA: TGTGCCAGCAGCCGACAGGGCATTACACCCCTCCACTTT. It is translated as CASSRQGITPLHF.

The chain combines TRBV20-1 with TRBJ1-6, with D maybe TRBD1 (5 bases). The V gene lost 1 base and the J gene lost 5 bases, with 9 bases spanning the gap. This CDR3 contains 14 residues. CDR1 DFQATT and CDR2 SNEGSKA come from the germline V gene (reference sequence). In DNA form, the CDR3 reads TGCAGTGCTAGAGTTTCAGGGAATAATTCACCCCTCCACTTT. As protein: CSARVSGNNSPLHF.

This clonotype has more than one count but fewer than ten. The chain has TRBV7-3 and TRBJ2-5; 9 nucleotides align to TRBD1. This CDR3 comprises 16 residues. V dropped 3 bases and J dropped 0; count of bases not matched to a gene: 5. Germline loops: CDR1 SGHTA, CDR2 FQGTGA. The CDR3 region has the DNA TGTGCCAGCAGCTTGGGGACAGGGATGTACCAAGAGACCCAGTACTTC. This codes for CASSLGTGMYQETQYF.

V usage is TRBV29-1 and J usage is TRBJ2-1; no clear D. The ends were cut back, 7 bases at V and 3 bases at J, with 7 bases in the middle. The CDR3 extends over 11 amino acids. Germline CDR1 is SQVTM and CDR2 is ANQGSEA. The CDR3: CSAEIYNEQFF. DNA for the CDR3: TGCAGCGCCGAAATCTACAATGAGCAGTTCTTC.

This clonotype has a handful of counts. In nucleotides, the CDR3 is TGCGCCAGCAGCCCTCCGGAGGCCCAGAACACCGGGGAGCTGTTTTTT. Translating gives CASSPPEAQNTGELFF. The chain couples TRBV5-1 to TRBJ2-2, with a possible D match to TRBD2 (5 bases). CDR1 and CDR2 from the germline V gene are SGHRS and YFSETQ. The V gene lost 4 bases and the J gene lost 1 base, with 14 bases spanning the gap. The CDR3 runs 16 residues.

In its sample, this clonotype was seen many times. The J gene is TRBJ1-2, the V gene TRBV27; D ambiguous. V lost 6 bases to trimming and J lost 2 bases, with 10 bases between them. Germline loops: CDR1 MNHEY, CDR2 SMNVEV (reference sequence). This CDR3 has 13 amino acids. CDR3 bases: TGTGCCAGCAGCCAACTCGGCAACTATGGCTACACCTTC. Protein sequence: CASSQLGNYGYTF.

The chain links TRBV6-6 to TRBJ1-2; D ambiguous. There are 12 residues in the CDR3. From germline, CDR1 is MNHNY and CDR2 SVGAGI (reference sequence). With 2 bases removed from V and 6 bases from J, the gap between germline ends came to 7 bases. CDR3 protein: CASSYEGNGYTF. CDR3 nucleotide sequence: TGTGCCAGCAGTTACGAAGGGAATGGCTACACCTTC.

The V call is TRBV12-3 or TRBV12-4, the J call TRBJ1-4, with TRBD1 matching over 9 bases. There are 14 residues in the CDR3. Germline trimming cut 6 bases from V and 8 bases from J; bases unmatched to any gene: 7. The CDR3 protein is CASSRGQGWEKLFF. CDR3 nucleotides: TGTGCCAGCAGCCGCGGACAGGGGTGGGAAAAACTGTTTTTT.